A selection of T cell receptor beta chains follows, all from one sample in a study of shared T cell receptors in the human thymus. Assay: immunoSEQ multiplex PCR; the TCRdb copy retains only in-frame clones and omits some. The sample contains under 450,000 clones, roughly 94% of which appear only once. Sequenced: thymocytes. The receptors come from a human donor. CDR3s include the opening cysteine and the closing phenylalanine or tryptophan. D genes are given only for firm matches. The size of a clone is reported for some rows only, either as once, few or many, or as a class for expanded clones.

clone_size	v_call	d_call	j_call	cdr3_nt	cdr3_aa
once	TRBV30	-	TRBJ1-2	TGTGCCTGGGACAGGAGAAACTTCTATGGCTACACCTTC	CAWDRRNFYGYTF
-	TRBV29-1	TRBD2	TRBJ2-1	TGCAGCGTTGAATGCCCGACTAGCGGGAGCTTAGGGTCGGGTGGTGAGCAGTTCTTC	CSVECPTSGSLGSGGEQFF
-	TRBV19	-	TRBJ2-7	TGTGCCAGTAGACCGACAGGAACCTACGAGCAGTACTTC	CASRPTGTYEQYF
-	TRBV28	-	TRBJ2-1	TGTGCCAGCGCCCCCGAGGCGGGGCGCTACAATGAGCAGTTCTTC	CASAPEAGRYNEQFF
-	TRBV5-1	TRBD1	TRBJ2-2	TGCGCCAGCAGCTTGGGGGCACAGGGGGCTGGGGAGCTGTTTTTT	CASSLGAQGAGELFF
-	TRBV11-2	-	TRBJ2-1	TGTGCCAGCAGCACTCAGGAGGGACAGTACAATGAGCAGTTCTTC	CASSTQEGQYNEQFF
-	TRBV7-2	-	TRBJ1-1	TGTGCCAGCACTGCCCAGGGCACTGAAGCTTTCTTT	CASTAQGTEAFF
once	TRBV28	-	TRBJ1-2	TGTGCCAGCAGCCCGGTCGGAAAAGGAGGTAACTATGGCTACACCTTC	CASSPVGKGGNYGYTF
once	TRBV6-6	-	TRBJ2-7	TGTGCCAGCAGCGCCCCGGACAAGTCCTACGAGCAGTACTTC	CASSAPDKSYEQYF
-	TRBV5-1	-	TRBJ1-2	TGCGCCAGCAGCGAGGGCTATGGCTACACCTTC	CASSEGYGYTF
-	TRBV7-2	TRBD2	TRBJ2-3	TGTGCCAGCAGCTTAGTTGGACTAGGAGGGGTCAAGGGTACGCAGTATTTT	CASSLVGLGGVKGTQYF
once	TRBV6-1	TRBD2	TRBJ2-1	TGTGCCAGCAGTGCGGGGACTAGCGGGAGTTACAATGAGCAGTTCTTC	CASSAGTSGSYNEQFF
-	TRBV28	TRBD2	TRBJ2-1	TGTGCCAGCAGGGGACTAGCGGGACATAACAATGAGCAGTTCTTC	CASRGLAGHNNEQFF
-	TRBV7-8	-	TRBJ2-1	TGTGCCAGCAGCCCCGCCCGGCGCTCCTACAATGAGCAGTTCTTC	CASSPARRSYNEQFF
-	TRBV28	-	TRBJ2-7	TGTGCCAGCAGTCTCCCGGCAGGGGCGGCCTACGAGCAGTACTTC	CASSLPAGAAYEQYF
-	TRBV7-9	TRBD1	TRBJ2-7	TGTGCCAGCAGCCCAGACAGGGGGTCATACGTGGGCGAGCAGTACTTC	CASSPDRGSYVGEQYF
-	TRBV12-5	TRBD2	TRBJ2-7	TGTGCTAGTGGTTTGTGGGCTAGCGGCTACTACGAGCAGTACTTC	CASGLWASGYYEQYF
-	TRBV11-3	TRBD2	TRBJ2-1	TGTGCCAGCAGCTTTCGGGAGGCCTCCTACAATGAGCAGTTCTTC	CASSFREASYNEQFF
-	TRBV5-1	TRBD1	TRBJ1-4	TGCGCCAGCAGTCGGACAGGGTTGAAGGGTGAAAAACTGTTTTTT	CASSRTGLKGEKLFF
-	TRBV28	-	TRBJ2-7	TGTGCCAGCAGTTTAGAGGGAGATGGCTACGAGCAGTACTTC	CASSLEGDGYEQYF
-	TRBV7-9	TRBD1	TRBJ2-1	TGTGCCAGCAGCACTAAACCGGGACAGGGCTACAATGAGCAGTTCTTC	CASSTKPGQGYNEQFF
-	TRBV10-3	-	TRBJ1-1	TGTGCCATCAGTGAGTCCCAGGGAGAAGCTTTCTTT	CAISESQGEAFF
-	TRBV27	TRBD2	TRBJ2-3	TGTGCCAGCAGTTTAGTCTTAGCGGGAGGGCAGGTAGATACGCAGTATTTT	CASSLVLAGGQVDTQYF
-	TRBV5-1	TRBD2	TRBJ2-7	TGCGCCAGCAGCTTGGAGCCTAGCGGGGGATCCTACGAGCAGTACTTC	CASSLEPSGGSYEQYF